This T cell receptor beta chain was documented in a study of cytomegalovirus exposure and HLA in healthy donors. Unmatched junction bases numbered 9, after V lost 6 bases and J lost 2 bases. The CDR3 runs to 15 residues. The germline V gene encodes CDR1 ENHRY and CDR2 SYGVKD. The PCR employed 60 Vbeta primers together with 13 Jbeta primers. The assay was immunoSEQ multiplex PCR, and TCRdb's table has in-frame clones only and misses some. The profile shows about 170,000 clones, around 80% of them singletons. Comments on this clone: Its antigen is as yet unknown.

Overall study findings and caveats: Within the data, a cluster of highly shared sequence variants was likely a sequencing artifact.

This rearrangement joins TRBV10-3 to TRBJ1-1; 7 bases fit TRBD1. Material: PBMCs. This receptor was obtained from a man younger than 45 in good health and CMV-seropositive. The CDR3 is CAISPTTGSNTEAFF. In DNA, the CDR3 is TGTGCCATCAGCCCCACGACAGGGAGCAACACTGAAGCTTTCTTT.